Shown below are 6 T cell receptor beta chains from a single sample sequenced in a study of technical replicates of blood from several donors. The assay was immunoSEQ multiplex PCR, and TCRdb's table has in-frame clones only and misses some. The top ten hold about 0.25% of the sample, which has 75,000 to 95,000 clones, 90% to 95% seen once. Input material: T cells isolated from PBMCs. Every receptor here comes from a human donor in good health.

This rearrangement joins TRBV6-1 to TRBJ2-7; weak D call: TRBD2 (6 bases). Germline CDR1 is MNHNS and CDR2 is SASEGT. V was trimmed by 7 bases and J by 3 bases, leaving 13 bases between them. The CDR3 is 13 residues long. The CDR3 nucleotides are TGTGCCAGCATTTCAGCGGGTCGCTACGAGCAGTACTTC. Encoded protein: CASISAGRYEQYF.

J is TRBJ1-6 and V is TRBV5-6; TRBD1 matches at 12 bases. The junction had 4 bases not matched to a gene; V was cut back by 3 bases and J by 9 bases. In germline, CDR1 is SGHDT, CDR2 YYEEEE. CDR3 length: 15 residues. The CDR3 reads CASSWGQGARSPLHF. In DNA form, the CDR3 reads TGTGCCAGCAGCTGGGGACAGGGGGCGCGTTCACCCCTCCACTTT. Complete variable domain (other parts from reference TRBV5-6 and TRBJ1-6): DAGVTQSPTHLIKTRGQQVTLRCSPKSGHDTVSWYQQALGQGPQFIFQYYEEEERQRGNFPDRFSGHQFPNYSSELNVNALLLGDSALYLCASSWGQGARSPLHFGNGTRLTVT.

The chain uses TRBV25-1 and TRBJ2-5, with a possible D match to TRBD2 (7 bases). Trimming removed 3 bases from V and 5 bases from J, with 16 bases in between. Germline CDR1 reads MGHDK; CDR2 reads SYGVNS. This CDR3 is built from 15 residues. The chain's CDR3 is CASSDMGGAAETQYF. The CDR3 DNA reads TGTGCCAGCAGTGATATGGGGGGGGCTGCGGAGACCCAGTACTTC.

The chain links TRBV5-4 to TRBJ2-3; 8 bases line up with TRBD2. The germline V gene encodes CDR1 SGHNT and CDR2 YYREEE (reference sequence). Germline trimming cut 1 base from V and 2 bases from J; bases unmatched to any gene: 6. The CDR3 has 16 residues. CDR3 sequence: CASSLLAGGTTDTQYF. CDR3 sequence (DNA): TGTGCCAGCAGCTTGTTGGCGGGGGGCACCACAGATACGCAGTATTTT.

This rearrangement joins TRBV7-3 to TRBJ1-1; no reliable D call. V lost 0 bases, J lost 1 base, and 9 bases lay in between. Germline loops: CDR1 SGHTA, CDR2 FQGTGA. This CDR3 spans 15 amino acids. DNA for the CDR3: TGTGCCAGCAGCTTAACTCAGATATCGAACACTGAAGCTTTCTTT. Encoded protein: CASSLTQISNTEAFF.

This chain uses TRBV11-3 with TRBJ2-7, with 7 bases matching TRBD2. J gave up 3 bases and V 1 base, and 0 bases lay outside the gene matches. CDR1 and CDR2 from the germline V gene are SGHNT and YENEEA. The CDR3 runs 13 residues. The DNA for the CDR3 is TGTGCCAGCAGCTTAGGGGGGGGCTACGAGCAGTACTTC. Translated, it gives CASSLGGGYEQYF.